The 30 T cell receptor beta chains reported below all come from one sample, sequenced in a study of T cell clonality in common variable immunodeficiency. The table came from immunoSEQ multiplex PCR; TCRdb's copy has only in-frame clones and leaves some out. In total the sample includes about 35,000 clones, none of them seen once. Material for sequencing was peripheral blood mononuclear cells. The source is a person between 18 and 69 years old in good health.

The sequenced CDR3 bases are TGTGCCAGCAGTAGGGCCACTTTAACAGATACG. This gives the protein CASSRATLTDT. The full-length CDR3 reads as CASSRATLTDTQYF. V gene TRBV2 combines with J gene TRBJ2-3, with unresolved D. The CDR3 goes on 3 residues after the read ends, and that part is filled in from the germline J gene. Germline V gene lookup returns CDR1 SNHLY and CDR2 FYNNEI. This CDR3 is built from 14 residues. V lost 5 bases to trimming and J lost 3 bases, with 12 bases between them.

This clone was seen repeatedly, ten times or more. The CDR3 reads CASSLSGPHGTQYF. Incomplete CDR3 DNA: TGTGCCAGCAGCTTATCGGGTCCCCACGGTACG. This rearrangement joins TRBV7-8 to TRBJ2-3; unclear D gene. The read ends 3 residues before the CDR3 terminus; that terminus is restored from the germline J gene. Germline CDR1 SGHVS, CDR2 FQNEAQ. Trimming stripped 2 bases from V and 8 bases from J, with 14 bases between. The CDR3 contains 14 residues.

There are many counts of this clone. The CDR3 end falls 3 residues outside the read, so it is completed with the germline J gene. The chain carries TRBV29-1 and TRBJ1-2, with D unresolved. Trimming removed 0 bases from V and 0 bases from J, with 14 bases in between. Germline CDR1 and CDR2: SQVTM and ANQGSEA. The length of the CDR3 is 16 residues. The CDR3 region is CSVEDSRVKSNYGYTF. Incomplete CDR3 DNA: TGCAGCGTTGAAGATTCGCGAGTAAAATCTAACTATGGC.

This clone was detected a few times. The CDR3 bases that were read are TGTGCCATCAGTGACGGGGATTCACCC. Amino acid sequence: CAISDGDSP. The full CDR3 protein reads CAISDGDSPLHF. The chain recombines TRBV10-3 with TRBJ1-6; no firm D call. The read gets to within 3 residues of the CDR3 end, and the germline J gene fills in the rest. CDR1 and CDR2 from the germline V gene are ENHRY and SYGVKD. The V and J ends lost 3 bases and 8 bases respectively, with 5 bases between them. The CDR3 length is 12 residues.

This clone was recorded many times. The missing CDR3 end, 3 residues past where the read stops, is filled in from the germline J gene. This chain joins TRBV19 and TRBJ2-7; 12 nucleotides line up with TRBD2. Trimming took 3 bases from V and 6 from J; bases not matched to a gene: 3. The CDR3 loop spans 14 amino acids. CDR1 and CDR2 (germline): LNHDA, SQIVND (reference sequence). CDR3 loop: CASSISSGRGEQYF. The DNA read from the CDR3 is TGTGCCAGTAGTATCTCTAGCGGGAGGGGCGAG.

This clone was recorded many times. The read comes to an end 3 residues before the CDR3 does, leaving the germline J gene to fill in the end. The chain recombines TRBV5-6 with TRBJ2-5; 8 bases match TRBD2. The germline V gene has CDR1 SGHDT and CDR2 YYEEEE. The CDR3 totals 14 residues. Trimming removed 3 bases from V and 2 bases from J; junction bases left unmatched: 3. The CDR3 protein is CASSSRGGQETQYF. Incomplete CDR3 DNA: TGTGCCAGCAGCTCCCGCGGGGGGCAAGAGACC. Full variable domain (outside the CDR3, taken from reference TRBV5-6 and TRBJ2-5): DAGVTQSPTHLIKTRGQQVTLRCSPKSGHDTVSWYQQALGQGPQFIFQYYEEEERQRGNFPDRFSGHQFPNYSSELNVNALLLGDSALYLCASSSRGGQETQYFGPGTRLLVL.

In this sample, this clone turned up many times. The read falls 3 residues short of the CDR3 end, and the missing part is taken from the germline J gene. V usage is TRBV9 and J usage is TRBJ1-4; TRBD1 might be the D (5 bases). There are 16 residues in the CDR3. Germline V lookup: CDR1 SGDLS, CDR2 YYNGEE. V was clipped by 1 base and J by 7 bases, with 17 bases between them. The CDR3 reads CASSVPPREEFEKLFF. The part of the CDR3 DNA that was read is TGTGCCAGCAGCGTACCACCCAGGGAGGAGTTTGAAAAA.

This clone came up many times. The CDR3 bases that were read are TGTGCCTGGAGTGGGAGGTATGGACAGATGAACACTGAA. This translates into CAWSGRYGQMNTE. The full CDR3 protein is CAWSGRYGQMNTEAFF. The chain couples TRBV30 to TRBJ1-1; D might be TRBD1 (6 bases). The read halts 3 residues ahead of the CDR3 end, with the missing end drawn from the germline J gene. V was trimmed by 1 base and J by 0 bases, leaving 15 bases between them. The CDR3 runs 16 residues. Germline loops: CDR1 GTSNPN, CDR2 SVGIG (reference sequence). Complete variable domain (other parts from reference TRBV30 and TRBJ1-1): SQTIHQWPATLVQPVGSPLSLECTVEGTSNPNLYWYRQAAGRGLQLLFYSVGIGQISSEVPQNLSASRPQDRQFILSSKKLLLSDSGFYLCAWSGRYGQMNTEAFFGQGTRLTVV.

This clone was observed a few times. The read finishes 3 residues shy of the CDR3 end, and the germline J gene is used to complete it. V gene TRBV6-4 combines with J gene TRBJ2-5, with D tentatively TRBD1 (5 bases). CDR1 is MRHNA, CDR2 SNTAGT, per germline. The CDR3 sequence is 12 residues long. V gave up 6 bases and J gave up 5 bases, with 10 bases separating them. The DNA read from the CDR3 is TGTGCCAGCAGGGGGCTGCGGGAGACC. Translation: CASRGLRET. The full CDR3 reads CASRGLRETQYF.

Concerning this clone: The read finishes 3 residues shy of the CDR3 end, and the germline J gene is used to complete it. V gene TRBV5-6 combines with J gene TRBJ1-2; the D is unclear. The germline gives CDR1 SGHDT, CDR2 YYEEEE. The CDR3 length is 13 residues. The part of the CDR3 DNA that was read is TGTGCCAGCAGTTTACCCGTGGGCTACGAC. It codes for CASSLPVGYD. The complete CDR3 reads CASSLPVGYDYTF.

This clone was recorded at least ten times. The read ends 3 residues early relative to the CDR3; the germline J gene fills the gap. The chain links TRBV5-1 to TRBJ2-2; either TRBD1 or TRBD2 may fit D (5 bases each). The CDR3 is made up of 16 amino acids. CDR1 is SGHRS and CDR2 is YFSETQ in the germline V gene. CDR3 loop: CASSAVGSSGANVLFF. The DNA read from the CDR3 is TGCGCCAGCAGCGCGGTTGGGAGCTCTGGGGCCAACGTG. Variable domain in full (rest from reference TRBV5-1 and TRBJ2-2): KAGVTQTPRYLIKTRGQQVTLSCSPISGHRSVSWYQQTPGQGLQFLFEYFSETQRNKGNFPGRFSGRQFSNSRSEMNVSTLELGDSALYLCASSAVGSSGANVLFFGEGSRLTVL.

Ten or more counts support this clone. The read gets to within 3 residues of the CDR3 end, and the germline J gene fills in the rest. The chain recombines TRBV5-8 with TRBJ1-1; D uncertain. The CDR3 runs to 14 residues. Germline V lookup: CDR1 SGHTS, CDR2 YDEGEE. The germline V and J ends were trimmed by 2 bases and 3 bases, with 11 bases remaining between them. The part of the CDR3 DNA that was read is TGTGCCAGCAGCTTTTACGGTAGGGACACTGAA. Its translation: CASSFYGRDTE. The full CDR3 protein is CASSFYGRDTEAFF.

The table lists this clone with many counts. The read ends 3 residues before the CDR3 terminus; that terminus is restored from the germline J gene. This sequence joins TRBV2 and TRBJ2-7, with D perhaps matching TRBD1 (6 bases). The CDR3 runs to 15 residues. The germline V gene encodes CDR1 SNHLY and CDR2 FYNNEI. V dropped 6 bases and J dropped 3 bases, with 18 bases sitting between them. The CDR3 region is CASREKTGSFYEQYF. The part of the CDR3 DNA that was read is TGTGCCAGCAGGGAAAAGACAGGCTCTTTCTACGAG.

This clone has a count of ten or more. From the germline J gene comes the end of the CDR3, since the read stops 3 residues before it. This sequence joins TRBV14 and TRBJ2-2; D gene uncertain. The V end lost 1 base, the J end lost 10 bases, and 10 bases lay between the germline ends. Germline V gene sequence: CDR1 SGHDN, CDR2 FVKESK. The CDR3 has 13 amino acids. The covered CDR3 bases are TGTGCCAGCAGCCAAGCGAACAGATTGGAG. Its translation: CASSQANRLE. The whole CDR3 protein reads CASSQANRLELFF.

This clone was counted ten times or more. The read halts 3 residues ahead of the CDR3 end, with the missing end drawn from the germline J gene. The chain has TRBV30 and TRBJ2-1; 7 nucleotides match TRBD1. The CDR3 consists of 14 residues. In germline, CDR1 is GTSNPN, CDR2 SVGIG (reference sequence). V gave up 1 base and J gave up 3 bases; unmatched junction bases: 3. CDR3 in amino acids: CAWSATGSYNEQFF. Partial CDR3 DNA: TGTGCCTGGAGTGCGACAGGGAGCTACAATGAG.

This clone was found many times. The CDR3 end lies 3 residues beyond the end of the read and is filled in from the germline J gene. This chain links TRBV20-1 with TRBJ2-1, with TRBD1 identical over 8 bases. V trimming: 2 bases; J trimming: 9 bases; junction bases outside the gene matches: 12. The CDR3 covers 15 residues. Germline V gives CDR1 DFQATT, CDR2 SNEGSKA (reference sequence). The chain's CDR3 is CSARKPGQEGGEQFF. The CDR3 bases that were read are TGCAGTGCTAGAAAGCCGGGACAGGAGGGAGGTGAG.

This clone was picked up many times. From the germline J gene comes the end of the CDR3, since the read stops 3 residues before it. The chain recombines TRBV20-1 with TRBJ2-1, with a tentative D call TRBD2 (5 bases). This CDR3 is built from 15 residues. Trimming cost V 3 bases and J 0 bases, with 12 bases left between them. Germline V gene data show CDR1 as DFQATT and CDR2 as SNEGSKA (reference sequence). The sequenced part of the CDR3 DNA is TGCAGTGCTAGTGGAGCGGAGGCCTCCTACAATGAG. The encoded protein is CSASGAEASYNE. The whole CDR3 region reads CSASGAEASYNEQFF.

This clone was observed at least ten times. The read ends 3 residues shy of where the CDR3 ends; the end is completed using the germline J gene. This sequence joins TRBV5-4 and TRBJ2-7, with 9 bases that match TRBD2. The CDR3 extends over 16 amino acids. With V trimmed by 0 bases and J by 5 bases, 9 bases remained unmatched. Germline V gene data show CDR1 as SGHNT and CDR2 as YYREEE (reference sequence). CDR3 in amino acids: CASSLGYISGSNEQYF. Partial CDR3 DNA: TGTGCCAGCAGCTTGGGATATATTAGCGGGAGCAACGAG.

There are many counts of this clone. With the read ending 3 residues before the CDR3 end, the germline J gene is used to fill in that end. This sequence joins TRBV7-3 and TRBJ2-7; weak D call: TRBD2 (7 bases). Germline V CDR1 and CDR2: SGHTA, FQGTGA. The CDR3 contains 18 residues. V was pared by 0 bases and J by 0 bases, with 18 bases between. CDR3 residues: CASSLTGGAGGSSYEQYF. The covered CDR3 bases are TGTGCCAGCAGCTTAACGGGGGGGGCCGGGGGTAGCTCCTACGAG.

Comment on this clone: The CDR3 goes on 3 residues after the read ends, and that part is filled in from the germline J gene. V is TRBV2 and J is TRBJ1-3, with no clear D. Germline V gene sequence: CDR1 SNHLY, CDR2 FYNNEI. CDR3 length equals 13 residues. V shed 3 bases and J shed 6 bases, with 9 bases lying between them. CDR3 DNA, as far as it was read: TGTGCCAGCAGTGATCAACAGTTAAACACC. It translates to CASSDQQLNT. The full CDR3 reads CASSDQQLNTIYF.

This clone was recorded at least ten times. Read sequence stops 3 residues before the CDR3 end, and the germline J gene provides the missing end. The chain couples TRBV2 to TRBJ2-1; 12 bases match TRBD2. The germline gives CDR1 SNHLY, CDR2 FYNNEI. This CDR3 is 17 amino acids long. J was trimmed by 6 bases and V by 5 bases; bases with no gene match: 11. The CDR3 protein is CASSPSRTSGNGNEQFF. The sequenced part of the CDR3 DNA is TGTGCCAGCAGTCCCTCTAGGACTAGCGGGAATGGCAATGAG.

The table lists this clone with many counts. The read ends 3 residues shy of where the CDR3 ends; the end is completed using the germline J gene. The rearrangement joins TRBV7-6 to TRBJ1-1; tentatively, D is TRBD1 (5 bases). The germline V and J ends were trimmed by 4 bases and 4 bases, with 10 bases remaining between them. The CDR3 consists of 13 residues. Germline V gene sequence: CDR1 SGHVS, CDR2 FNYEAQ. The DNA read from the CDR3 is TGTGCCAGCAGCTGGGGGGACGGCACTGAA. Translating gives CASSWGDGTE. The full CDR3 sequence reads CASSWGDGTEAFF.

Ten or more counts support this clone. The read halts 3 residues ahead of the CDR3 end, with the missing end drawn from the germline J gene. The V gene is TRBV20-1, the J gene TRBJ2-1, with TRBD2 matching over 7 bases. Germline assignment: CDR1 DFQATT and CDR2 SNEGSKA (reference sequence). The CDR3 has 17 amino acids. The V and J ends lost 0 bases and 7 bases, in that order; junction bases with no gene match: 15. This chain's CDR3 is CSARDEESGKGLNEQFF. CDR3 DNA (partial): TGCAGTGCTAGAGACGAAGAAAGCGGGAAAGGTTTAAATGAG.

This clone was counted at least ten times. The read comes to an end 3 residues before the CDR3 does, leaving the germline J gene to fill in the end. This chain uses TRBV5-1 with TRBJ1-2; no reliable D call. V was pared by 1 base and J by 2 bases, with 12 bases between. This CDR3 contains 15 residues. The germline gives CDR1 SGHRS, CDR2 YFSETQ. The CDR3 reads CASSLSLTSNYGYTF. CDR3 bases read: TGCGCCAGCAGCTTGAGCCTAACTTCCAACTATGGC.

This clone was observed at least ten times. Coverage ceases 3 residues before the CDR3 finishes, and the germline J gene fills in the end. The chain is built from TRBV20-1 and TRBJ1-5, with TRBD1 matching 7 bases. Per germline, CDR1 DFQATT and CDR2 SNEGSKA (reference sequence). The CDR3 runs 14 residues. Trimming at V came to 3 bases and at J to 3 bases, leaving 5 bases not matched to a gene. CDR3 DNA (partial): TGCAGTGCTAGGTTAGGGGGCTCCAATCAGCCC. Amino acids: CSARLGGSNQP. The whole CDR3 is CSARLGGSNQPQHF.

There are many counts of this clone. Read coverage stops 3 residues before the CDR3 terminus; the germline J gene supplies the remainder. This chain uses TRBV20-1 with TRBJ1-1; D may be TRBD1 (5 bases). The germline V gene encodes CDR1 DFQATT and CDR2 SNEGSKA (reference sequence). The CDR3 extends over 14 amino acids. Trimming shortened V by 3 bases and J by 5 bases, and 16 bases separated the two germline ends. The CDR3 loop reads CSASLHSGGTEAFF. CDR3 DNA (partial): TGCAGTGCTAGCCTTCATAGTGGGGGGACTGAA.

The table lists this clone with many counts. The sequenced fragment ends 3 residues before the CDR3 boundary, so the rest is inferred from the germline J gene. The chain links TRBV19 to TRBJ1-5; TRBD1 agrees at 7 bases. This CDR3 has 15 amino acids. The germline V gene encodes CDR1 LNHDA and CDR2 SQIVND (reference sequence). Germline trimming cut 5 bases from V and 6 bases from J; bases unmatched to any gene: 10. CDR3 loop: CASSLQGGQFQPQHF. CDR3 DNA (partial): TGTGCCAGTAGTCTCCAGGGGGGACAGTTTCAGCCC.

This clone was recorded at least ten times. The read halts 3 residues ahead of the CDR3 end, with the missing end drawn from the germline J gene. The chain recombines TRBV5-1 with TRBJ1-1; 9 bases fit TRBD1. Germline loops: CDR1 SGHRS, CDR2 YFSETQ. The V and J ends lost 4 bases and 4 bases, in that order; junction bases with no gene match: 11. The CDR3 covers 16 residues. Incomplete CDR3 DNA: TGCGCCAGCAGCCCTGCCCCGGGACAGGGAGGCACTGAA. Protein sequence: CASSPAPGQGGTE. The entire CDR3 protein is CASSPAPGQGGTEAFF.

The sample holds many counts of this clone. The read is 3 residues too short to cover the CDR3 end, so that end is filled in from the germline J gene. This chain links TRBV14 with TRBJ2-3; 7 nucleotides line up with TRBD1. Per the germline V gene, CDR1 is SGHDN and CDR2 is FVKESK. The CDR3 length is 16 residues. V dropped 1 base and J dropped 3; count of bases not matched to a gene: 7. The CDR3: CASSQVKGTVTDTQYF. Incomplete CDR3 DNA: TGTGCCAGCAGCCAAGTGAAGGGGACAGTTACAGATACG.

This clone occurred many times. The read terminates 3 residues before the CDR3 end, so the remaining end is supplied by the germline J gene. The chain employs TRBV29-1 and TRBJ2-3; possibly TRBD2 for D (6 bases). The CDR3 runs 14 residues. The ends were cut back, 2 bases at V and 1 base at J, with 10 bases in the middle. The germline V gene encodes CDR1 SQVTM and CDR2 ANQGSEA. The CDR3 sequence is CSVEPGGGTDTQYF. The DNA read from the CDR3 is TGCAGCGTTGAACCTGGCGGGGGCACAGATACG.